This TCR beta chain was recorded in a study of cytomegalovirus exposure and HLA in healthy donors. The CDR3 spans 15 residues. Germline lookup yields CDR1 LGHNA and CDR2 YSLEER. The V gene end was trimmed by 5 bases and the J gene end by 4 bases; junction bases not matched to a gene: 8. Amplification used 60 Vbeta primers and 13 Jbeta primers. The assay was immunoSEQ multiplex PCR, and TCRdb's table has in-frame clones only and misses some. The data show around 150,000 clones, 77% seen once. This clone appeared a few times. Antigen: not known. Study results and limitations: About 150 TCR beta chains were listed as cytomegalovirus-associated. Association of 16,951 TCR beta sequences with HLA alleles was found at 0.05 false discovery rate in a later analysis. Indistinguishable V segments such as TRBV6-2 and TRBV6-3 were excluded. In presence/absence analyses, roughly uniform sequencing depth across donors was assumed.

V usage is TRBV4-3 and J usage is TRBJ1-2, with 9 bases fitting TRBD1. This receptor was taken from a woman aged 40 to 55 in good health and CMV-seropositive. Material: PBMCs. CDR3 sequence (DNA): TGCGCCAGCAGCGCTATCCCGGGACAGGGCTATGGCTACACCTTC. Its protein is CASSAIPGQGYGYTF.